This TCR beta chain came from a study of OX40 agonist ivuxolimab in advanced cancers. Only in-frame clones appear in the TCRdb table, and some are missing; sequencing was by immunoSEQ multiplex PCR. The data contain roughly 92,000 clones, about 90% of them singletons. This clone showed up just once. Trimming removed 1 base from V and 3 bases from J, with 8 bases in between. Germline V lookup: CDR1 SGHRS, CDR2 YFSETQ. The CDR3 is 13 residues long. The TCR originated in an adult with an advanced solid tumor such as melanoma, head and neck, liver or kidney cancer. The chain employs TRBV5-1 and TRBJ2-7; D is ambiguous. The sequencing used CD4+ or CD8+ T cells sorted from blood, collected in a trial of the OX40 agonist ivuxolimab. CDR3 protein: CASSLSQNYEQYF. The CDR3 DNA reads as TGCGCCAGCAGCTTGTCCCAAAACTACGAGCAGTACTTC.